The TCR beta chain under discussion was sequenced for a study of blood T cell repertoires in COVID-19. Germline V lookup: CDR1 MGHRA, CDR2 YSYEKL. The junction had 5 bases not matched to a gene; V was cut back by 0 bases and J by 1 base. The CDR3 is 16 residues long. Here immunoSEQ multiplex PCR was the method, and the copy in TCRdb shows in-frame clones only, minus some. The data show around 370,000 clones, approximately 87% seen once. V usage is TRBV4-1 and J usage is TRBJ2-7; 8 bases match TRBD2. This TCR was recovered from a woman aged 45-60 years with COVID-19, enrolled during active disease. The sample comprised peripheral blood. CDR3 residues: CASSQDREGLSYEQYF. The CDR3 DNA sequence: TGCGCCAGCAGCCAAGATCGGGAGGGACTATCCTACGAGCAGTACTTC.